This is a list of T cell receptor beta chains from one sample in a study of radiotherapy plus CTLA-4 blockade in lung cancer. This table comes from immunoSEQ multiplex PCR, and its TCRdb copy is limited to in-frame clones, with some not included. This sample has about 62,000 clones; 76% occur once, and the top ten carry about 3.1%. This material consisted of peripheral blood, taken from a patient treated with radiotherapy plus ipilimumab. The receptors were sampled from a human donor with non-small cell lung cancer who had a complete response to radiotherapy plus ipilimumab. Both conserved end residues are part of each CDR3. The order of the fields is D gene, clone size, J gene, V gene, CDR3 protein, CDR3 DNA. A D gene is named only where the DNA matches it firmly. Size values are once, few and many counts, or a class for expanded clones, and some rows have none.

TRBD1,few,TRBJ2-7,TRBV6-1,CASSLGQGGSYEQYF,TGTGCCAGCAGTTTGGGACAGGGAGGCTCCTACGAGCAGTACTTC
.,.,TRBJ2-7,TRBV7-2,CASSESPGSIYEQYF,TGTGCCAGCAGCGAATCACCGGGATCTATATACGAGCAGTACTTC
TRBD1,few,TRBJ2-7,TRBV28,CASSFITGGIYEQYF,TGTGCCAGCAGTTTCATCACAGGGGGTATCTACGAGCAGTACTTC
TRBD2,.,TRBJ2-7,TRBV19,CASATSDGDEQYF,TGTGCCAGTGCCACTAGCGACGGTGACGAGCAGTACTTC
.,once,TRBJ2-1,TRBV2,CASSESLGLNEQFF,TGTGCCAGCAGTGAAAGTCTAGGCCTTAATGAGCAGTTCTTC
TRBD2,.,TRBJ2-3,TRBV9,CASSSRGTSGTSTDTQYF,TGTGCCAGCAGCTCTAGGGGGACTAGCGGGACTAGCACAGATACGCAGTATTTT
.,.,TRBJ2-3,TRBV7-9,CAGRSADTQYF,TGTGCCGGCAGGTCGGCAGATACGCAGTATTTT
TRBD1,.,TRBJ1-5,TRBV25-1,CASSEDRVYQPQHF,TGTGCCAGCAGTGAGGACAGGGTCTATCAGCCCCAGCATTTT
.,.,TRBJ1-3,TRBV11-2,CASSPTTGYSGNTIYF,TGTGCCAGCAGCCCTACGACAGGCTACTCTGGAAACACCATATATTTT
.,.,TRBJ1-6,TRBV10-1,CASSESWGRKLDSPLHF,TGCGCCAGCAGTGAGTCTTGGGGGCGCAAGTTGGACTCACCCCTCCACTTT
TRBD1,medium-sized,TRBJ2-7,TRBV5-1,CASSIGTAYNYEQYF,TGCGCCAGCAGCATCGGGACAGCCTACAATTACGAGCAGTACTTC
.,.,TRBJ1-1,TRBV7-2,CASRLGGTEAFF,TGTGCCAGCAGGCTGGGGGGCACTGAAGCTTTCTTT
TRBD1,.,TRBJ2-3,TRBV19,CASELAGRGFNTQYF,TGTGCCAGTGAATTGGCGGGCAGGGGGTTTAATACGCAGTATTTT
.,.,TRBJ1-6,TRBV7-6,CASSLGQVNSPLHF,TGTGCCAGCAGCTTAGGACAGGTTAATTCACCCCTCCACTTT
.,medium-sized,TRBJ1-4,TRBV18,CASSRAGDEKLFF,TGTGCCAGCTCGCGGGCGGGGGATGAAAAACTGTTTTTT
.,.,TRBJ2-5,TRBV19,CASSARTVGGETQYF,TGTGCCAGTAGTGCAAGGACAGTCGGTGGAGAGACCCAGTACTTC
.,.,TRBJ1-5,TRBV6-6,CASSYSKGNQPQHF,TGTGCCAGCAGTTACTCCAAGGGGAATCAGCCCCAGCATTTT
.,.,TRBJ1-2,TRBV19,CASSPDGQSYGYTF,TGTGCCAGTAGTCCGGACGGACAGAGCTATGGCTACACCTTC
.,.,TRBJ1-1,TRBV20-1,CSAPLITEAFF,TGCAGTGCTCCGTTAATCACTGAAGCTTTCTTT
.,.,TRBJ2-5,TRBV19,CASSPPGRTDPPETQYF,TGTGCCAGTAGTCCCCCCGGACGGACAGACCCCCCAGAGACCCAGTACTTC
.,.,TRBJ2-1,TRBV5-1,CASSLGGIHSYNEQFF,TGCGCCAGCAGCTTGGGCGGGATCCACTCCTACAATGAGCAGTTCTTC
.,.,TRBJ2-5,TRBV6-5,CASSPQRGASPRDF,TGTGCCAGCAGTCCCCAACGCGGGGCCTCTCCACGGGACTTC
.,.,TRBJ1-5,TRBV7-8,CASSGVTRVSNQPQHF,TGTGCCAGCAGCGGTGTCACCAGGGTTAGCAATCAGCCCCAGCATTTT
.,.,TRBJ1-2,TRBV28,CASSFRVDYGYTF,TGTGCCAGCAGTTTCAGGGTTGACTATGGCTACACCTTC
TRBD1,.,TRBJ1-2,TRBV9,CASSAGAPGQGNYGYTF,TGTGCCAGCAGCGCGGGGGCTCCGGGACAGGGTAACTATGGCTACACCTTC
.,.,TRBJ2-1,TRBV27,CASSLGPRLQGQFF,TGTGCCAGCAGTTTGGGGCCTCGGTTACAGGGGCAGTTCTTC
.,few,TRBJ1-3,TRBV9,CASSVAGTGSGNTIYF,TGTGCCAGCAGCGTAGCCGGGACTGGCTCTGGAAACACCATATATTTT
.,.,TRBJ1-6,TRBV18,CASSPGGNSPLHF,TGTGCCAGCTCACCGGGGGGTAATTCACCCCTCCACTTT
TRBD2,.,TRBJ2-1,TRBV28,CASRSGTSGGWRFF,TGTGCCAGCAGGTCCGGGACTAGCGGCGGTTGGCGGTTCTTC
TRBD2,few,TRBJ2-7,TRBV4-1,CASSQAPSGTYEQYF,TGCGCCAGCAGCCAAGCGCCTAGCGGGACCTACGAGCAGTACTTC